This entry lists 15 T cell receptor beta chains sequenced from one sample in a study of monozygotic twins with inflammatory bowel disease. Using the 5' RACE reads, TCRdb records one entry per CDR3 protein without DNA. The sample includes around 410,000 distinct CDR3 sequences. The sample consisted of blood. The receptors come from a human donor with ulcerative colitis or Crohn's disease, or a healthy co-twin of an affected twin (not recorded which).

The chain couples TRBV19 to TRBJ2-1; TCRdb indicates TRBD1, and absent DNA this call remains unverified. The V gene's germline CDR1 is LNHDA and CDR2 SQIVND (reference sequence). The CDR3 runs 12 residues. CDR3 region: CASRQGADEQFF.

The chain uses TRBV19 and TRBJ2-2. Per germline, CDR1 LNHDA and CDR2 SQIVND (reference sequence). The CDR3 is 14 residues long. The CDR3 loop reads CASSMWSNTGELFF.

The gene calls are TRBV6-1 and TRBJ1-1. The CDR3 consists of 14 residues. Per germline, CDR1 MNHNS and CDR2 SASEGT. The CDR3 reads CASSSPALPTEAFF.

The rearrangement links TRBV2 to TRBJ1-4. Per the germline V gene, CDR1 is SNHLY and CDR2 is FYNNEI. The CDR3 contains 13 residues. CDR3 sequence: CASSQRQLIKLFF.

V usage is TRBV5-4 and J usage is TRBJ1-6; TCRdb designates TRBD1, a call that cannot be tested without DNA. The germline V gene has CDR1 SGHNT and CDR2 YYREEE (reference sequence). The CDR3 extends over 15 amino acids. The CDR3 is CASSSPTGNNSPLHF. Variable domain in full (rest from reference TRBV5-4 and TRBJ1-6): ETGVTQSPTHLIKTRGQQVTLRCSSQSGHNTVSWYQQALGQGPQFIFQYYREEENGRGNFPPRFSGLQFPNYSSELNVNALELDDSALYLCASSSPTGNNSPLHFGNGTRLTVT.

This chain connects TRBV20-1 to TRBJ2-3. Germline V gene sequence: CDR1 DFQATT, CDR2 SNEGSKA (reference sequence). This CDR3 has 15 residues. CDR3 sequence: CSARDPSRDTDTQYF.

This chain connects TRBV3-1 to TRBJ1-1. The CDR3 has 15 amino acids. Germline lookup yields CDR1 LGHDT and CDR2 YNNKEL (reference sequence). The CDR3 spells CASSPEGSLGTEAFF.

The chain has TRBV4-1 and TRBJ2-2; the D call of TRBD1 rests on TCRdb alone, since no DNA is present to check it. From germline, CDR1 is MGHRA and CDR2 YSYEKL. The CDR3 covers 16 residues. The CDR3 loop is CASSQIQGANTGELFF.

The V gene is TRBV7-9, the J gene TRBJ2-1; TCRdb reports TRBD1, a call that lacks DNA to check it against. Germline V gene sequence: CDR1 SEHNR, CDR2 FQNEAQ (reference sequence). The CDR3 has 12 amino acids. The CDR3 reads CASSSSGDEQFF.

The chain recombines TRBV7-2 with TRBJ2-3; TCRdb outputs TRBD2, but without DNA this stays unchecked. The V gene's germline CDR1 is SGHTA and CDR2 FQGNSA. This CDR3 is 17 amino acids long. CDR3 loop: CASSSRRKALSTDTQYF.

The rearrangement uses TRBV2 and TRBJ1-3. CDR3 length equals 15 residues. CDR1 and CDR2 (germline): SNHLY, FYNNEI. The CDR3 protein is CASSEAFVFGNTIYF.

The chain joins TRBV7-2 to TRBJ1-4; TCRdb's D gene call, TRBD1, goes unchecked for lack of DNA. The CDR3 spans 15 residues. Germline CDR1 is SGHTA and CDR2 is FQGNSA. The CDR3: CASSPRPGPNEKLFF.

The chain has TRBV6-5 and TRBJ1-2; TCRdb's D call of TRBD1 is untestable without DNA. The CDR3 sequence is 16 residues long. CDR1 and CDR2 (germline): MNHEY, SVGAGI. Here the CDR3 reads CASSYTGPGVVWGYTF.

The chain combines TRBV20-1 with TRBJ2-1; there is no DNA to check the TCRdb D call of TRBD1. The CDR3 length is 13 residues. In germline, CDR1 is DFQATT, CDR2 SNEGSKA (reference sequence). This CDR3 is CSARELGHNEQFF.

The gene calls are TRBV29-1 and TRBJ2-5; TCRdb proposes TRBD2, but this gene call is untestable without DNA. The germline gives CDR1 SQVTM, CDR2 ANQGSEA. This CDR3 has 13 amino acids. The CDR3: CSVGLARQETQYF.